This T cell receptor (beta chain) was found in a study of blood T cells in healthy people across ages. This clonotype was seen repeatedly, ten times or more. Its antigen is unknown. The V end was cut by 2 bases, the J end by 7 bases, with 15 bases between. Germline assignment: CDR1 SGHAT and CDR2 FQNNGV. The CDR3 contains 15 residues. Alongside a J-beta primer mix, a sample-barcoded 5' primer served in a second PCR lasting about 7 to 12 cycles. TCRdb reprocessed the 5' RACE reads via MiXCR and lists one record per CDR3 protein. Of some 790,000 distinct CDR3 sequences listed, more than 25% were seen once; the top ten hold around 15%. General study points: Naive and antigen-experienced cells were not separated, limiting conclusive comparison.

Investigators took approximately 10 milliliters of peripheral blood from every donor. The chain is built from TRBV11-2 and TRBJ2-1, with D unclear. The clonotype comes from an elderly woman in good health. Material: blood. CDR3 amino acids: CASSLRPRDENEQFF. In nucleotides, the CDR3 is TGTGCCAGCAGCTTAAGGCCTCGCGACGAAAATGAGCAGTTCTTC.